These 14 T cell receptor beta chains were all obtained from the same sample, sequenced in a study of high-grade serous ovarian cancer treatment subgroups. Tumor samples were obtained before definitive surgery or chemotherapy. Profiling relied on immunoSEQ multiplex PCR, and the TCRdb table lists in-frame clones only, not all of them. The sample contains 4,100 or so clones, roughly 82% of which appear only once. Sample: tumor tissue. Source of these receptors: a human donor with high-grade serous ovarian cancer.

The V gene is TRBV6-5, the J gene TRBJ2-7; TRBD2 matches at 9 bases. The V segment lost 2 bases and the J segment 2 bases; nucleotides outside the gene matches: 4. Germline CDR1 MNHEY, CDR2 SVGAGI. The CDR3 sequence is 15 residues long. The CDR3 region is CASSYGLANPYEQYF. CDR3 in DNA: TGTGCCAGCAGTTACGGACTAGCGAACCCCTACGAGCAGTACTTC.

The V call is TRBV13, the J call TRBJ1-2; 7 bases match TRBD1. V was clipped by 5 bases and J by 4 bases; unmatched bases: 7. Germline V gene lookup returns CDR1 PRHDT and CDR2 FYEKMQ (reference sequence). This CDR3 is built from 14 residues. The CDR3 is CASSALQGTYGYTF. CDR3 nucleotide sequence: TGTGCCAGCAGCGCCTTACAGGGGACCTATGGCTACACCTTC.

In its sample, this clone was seen a few times. The rearrangement joins TRBV27 to TRBJ2-2; no clear D. With 3 bases removed from V and 4 bases from J, the gap between germline ends came to 9 bases. CDR1 MNHEY and CDR2 SMNVEV come from the germline V gene (reference sequence). The CDR3 covers 14 residues. CDR3 sequence: CASSFSGGTGELFF. In nucleotides, the CDR3 is TGTGCCAGCAGTTTCTCCGGTGGCACCGGGGAGCTGTTTTTT.

The V gene is TRBV5-1, the J gene TRBJ2-3; unclear D gene. This CDR3 contains 13 residues. Germline loops: CDR1 SGHRS, CDR2 YFSETQ. V was cut by 2 bases and J by 0 bases, with 4 bases left in between. CDR3 coding DNA: TGCGCCAGCAGCTTTTCCAGCACAGATACGCAGTATTTT. This encodes CASSFSSTDTQYF.

The chain employs TRBV13 and TRBJ2-2; 7 nucleotides align to TRBD2. V lost 0 bases, J lost 4 bases, and 5 bases stayed unmatched. CDR3 length: 16 residues. Germline CDR1 reads PRHDT; CDR2 reads FYEKMQ (reference sequence). The CDR3, as DNA: TGTGCCAGCAGCTTAGGAACAGGCGGGAGCACCGGGGAGCTGTTTTTT. It translates to CASSLGTGGSTGELFF. The full variable domain, its missing parts supplied by reference TRBV13 and TRBJ2-2, is AAGVIQSPRHLIKEKRETATLKCYPIPRHDTVYWYQQGPGQDPQFLISFYEKMQSDKGSIPDRFSAQQFSDYHSELNMSSLELGDSALYFCASSLGTGGSTGELFFGEGSRLTVL.

This clone was observed once. This chain uses TRBV4-2 with TRBJ2-2, with TRBD2 identical over 8 bases. This CDR3 comprises 18 residues. The germline gives CDR1 LGHNA, CDR2 YNFKEQ. The V and J ends lost 4 bases and 3 bases, in that order; junction bases with no gene match: 13. CDR3: CASSPRGRSGEDTGELFF. The DNA for the CDR3 is TGTGCCAGCAGCCCCAGAGGGCGTAGCGGGGAGGACACCGGGGAGCTGTTTTTT.

The chain links TRBV21-1 to TRBJ1-1. TRBV21-1 is described as a pseudogene. The CDR3 contains 12 residues. CDR3 DNA: TGTGCCAGCGGACGGTGGGCCACTGAAGCTTTCTTT. This sequence encodes CASGRWATEAFF.

CDR3 sequence: CASIDGRRDTQYF. CDR3 DNA sequence: TGTGCCAGCATCGACGGGCGGCGAGATACGCAGTATTTT. This sequence joins TRBV6-4 and TRBJ2-3; D is ambiguous. V lost 7 bases to trimming and J lost 5 bases, with 13 bases between them. The CDR3 is made up of 13 amino acids. Germline CDR1 MRHNA, CDR2 SNTAGT.

The chain links TRBV18 to TRBJ2-1; 11 positions agree with TRBD2. Germline V gene lookup returns CDR1 KGHSH and CDR2 LQKENI. There are 15 residues in the CDR3. J was trimmed by 8 bases and V by 6 bases; bases with no gene match: 9. The CDR3 region is CASSRRLAGRYEQFF. As DNA, the CDR3 is TGTGCCAGCTCGCGTAGACTAGCGGGGAGGTATGAGCAGTTCTTC.

This clone is large by share. V is TRBV10-1 and J is TRBJ2-3; 9 bases align to TRBD2. CDR3 length: 15 amino acids. Trimming removed 4 bases from V and 1 base from J; junction bases left unmatched: 3. Per germline, CDR1 WNHNN and CDR2 SYGVQD (reference sequence). CDR3 region: CASSVAGDGTDTQYF. CDR3 in DNA: TGCGCCAGCAGTGTAGCGGGGGACGGCACAGATACGCAGTATTTT.

The rearrangement joins TRBV10-3 to TRBJ1-1, with a possible D match to TRBD1 (5 bases). The germline V gene has CDR1 ENHRY and CDR2 SYGVKD. The CDR3 runs 14 residues. V lost 7 bases and J lost 5, with 17 bases in between. In DNA, the CDR3 is TGTGCCATCACTGACAGTTCTGGGACGACTGAAGCTTTCTTT. Translation: CAITDSSGTTEAFF.

This rearrangement joins TRBV27 to TRBJ2-1; no definite D call. V lost 0 bases, J lost 0 bases, and 6 bases lay in between. Germline V gene sequence: CDR1 MNHEY, CDR2 SMNVEV (reference sequence). The CDR3 consists of 15 residues. This CDR3 reads CASSLSWSSYNEQFF. CDR3 nucleotides: TGTGCCAGCAGTTTATCTTGGAGCTCCTACAATGAGCAGTTCTTC.

This clone was counted a few times. The chain combines TRBV28 with TRBJ1-5, with TRBD1 as a possible D gene (5 bases). CDR1 and CDR2 from the germline V gene are MDHEN and SYDVKM. The CDR3 is 16 amino acids. Trimming took 8 bases from V and 2 from J, leaving 19 bases between them. CDR3 protein: CASGHPGRRGNQPQHF. For the CDR3, the DNA is TGTGCCAGCGGCCACCCGGGACGTCGGGGCAATCAGCCCCAGCATTTT. The whole variable domain, filled in from reference TRBV28 and TRBJ1-5, reads DVKVTQSSRYLVKRTGEKVFLECVQDMDHENMFWYRQDPGLGLRLIYFSYDVKMKEKGDIPEGYSVSREKKERFSLILESASTNQTSMYLCASGHPGRRGNQPQHFGDGTRLSIL.

About this clone: A junction end diverges from the germline sequence, so it may reflect a read error. The chain combines TRBV30 with TRBJ1-6; D is uncertain. CDR1 is GTSNPN, CDR2 SVGIG, per germline (reference sequence). The CDR3 has 12 residues. The CDR3 here is CAWSQGHSPLRF. The CDR3 region has the DNA TGTGCCTGGAGTCAAGGTCATTCACCCCTCCGCTTT. Full variable domain (remainder filled in from reference TRBV30 and TRBJ1-6): SQTIHQWPATLVQPVGSPLSLECTVEGTSNPNLYWYRQAAGRGLQLLFYSVGIGQISSEVPQNLSASRPQDRQFILSSKKLLLSDSGFYLCAWSQGHSPLRFGNGTRLTVT.